One and the same sample provided the 5 T cell receptor beta chains below, sequenced in a study of OX40 agonist ivuxolimab in advanced cancers. The assay was immunoSEQ multiplex PCR, and TCRdb's table has in-frame clones only and misses some. Of about 12,000 clones listed, nearly 80% are singletons. Sequencing was performed on CD4+ or CD8+ T cells sorted from blood, taken in a trial of the OX40 agonist ivuxolimab. The origin of the receptors is an adult with an advanced solid tumor such as melanoma, head and neck, liver or kidney cancer.

The chain has TRBV5-5 and TRBJ2-7; TRBD1 might be the D (6 bases). Germline lookup yields CDR1 SGHKS and CDR2 YYEKEE (reference sequence). The CDR3 runs to 13 residues. The germline V and J ends were trimmed by 4 bases and 5 bases, with 13 bases remaining between them. This CDR3 is CASSRTDGDEQYF. CDR3 DNA: TGTGCCAGCAGCCGGACAGACGGGGACGAGCAGTACTTC.

This chain joins TRBV9 and TRBJ2-1; possible D gene TRBD1, 6 bases. The CDR3 runs to 14 residues. Germline lookup yields CDR1 SGDLS and CDR2 YYNGEE. The V and J ends lost 2 bases and 5 bases respectively, with 11 bases between them. In nucleotides, the CDR3 is TGTGCCAGCAGCGTTCAGGGGCGGAACAATGAGCAGTTCTTC. Translation gives CASSVQGRNNEQFF.

Details on this clone: One end of the junction varies from germline; a read error may be responsible. As DNA, the CDR3 is TGTGCCAACAGTTACGTACGGGACCGCAAGTACGAGCAGTACTTC. Amino acids: CANSYVRDRKYEQYF. The genes are TRBV6-5 and TRBJ2-7; D is tentatively TRBD1 or TRBD2 (5 bases each). This CDR3 has 15 amino acids. Germline lookup yields CDR1 MNHEY and CDR2 SVGAGI.

The chain links TRBV7-6 to TRBJ1-2; D gene uncertain. The V gene lost 10 bases and the J gene lost 8 bases, with 11 bases spanning the gap. The CDR3 consists of 10 residues. In germline, CDR1 is SGHVS, CDR2 FNYEAQ. The CDR3: CAIAEGGYTF. CDR3 nucleotides: TGTGCCATCGCCGAAGGAGGCTACACCTTC.

DNA of the CDR3: TGCGCCAGCAGCTTGGGACCCGGGACAGAAAGGATTCCCCAGCATTTT. It translates to CASSLGPGTERIPQHF. The rearrangement joins TRBV5-1 to TRBJ1-5; 7 bases are shared with TRBD1. The CDR3 totals 16 residues. V dropped 0 bases and J dropped 10; count of bases not matched to a gene: 13. The V gene's germline CDR1 is SGHRS and CDR2 YFSETQ.